This TCR beta chain emerged from a study of CD4 and CD8 cells across lung adenocarcinoma regions. MiXCR, run by TCRdb on the PCR reads, gives a single entry per CDR3 protein. The sample yields 20,000 to 30,000 distinct CDR3 sequences, 40% to 50% seen once. The patients had localized lung adenocarcinoma, a non-small cell subtype. Of note for this clonotype: One end of the junction does not line up with germline, which may come from a read error.

Germline V lookup: CDR1 ENHRY, CDR2 SYGVKD. The CDR3 totals 13 residues. The material sequenced was CD8+ T cells from the center of a lung tumor. This chain uses TRBV10-3 with TRBJ2-3, with D maybe TRBD2 (5 bases). The sequence was obtained from a male donor with lung adenocarcinoma. The CD4 and CD8 labels of this study may be unreliable. CDR3 loop: CATGMDGTNTQYF. CDR3 DNA sequence: TGTGCCACGGGAATGGATGGCACAAACACTCAGTACTTT.